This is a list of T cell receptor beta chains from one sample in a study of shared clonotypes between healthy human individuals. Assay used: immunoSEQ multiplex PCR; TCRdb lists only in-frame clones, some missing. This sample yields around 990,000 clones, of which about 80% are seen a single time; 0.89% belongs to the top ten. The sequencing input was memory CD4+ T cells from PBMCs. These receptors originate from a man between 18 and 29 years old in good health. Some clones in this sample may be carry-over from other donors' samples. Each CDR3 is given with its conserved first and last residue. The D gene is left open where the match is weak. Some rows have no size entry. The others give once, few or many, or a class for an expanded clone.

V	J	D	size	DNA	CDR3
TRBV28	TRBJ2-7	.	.	TGTGCCAGCAGCATATCCGGGACCGTATACGAGCAGTACTTC	CASSISGTVYEQYF
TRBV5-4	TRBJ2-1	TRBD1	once	TGTGCCAGCAGATTCGGGACAGGGGGCGGTGAGCAGTTCTTC	CASRFGTGGGEQFF
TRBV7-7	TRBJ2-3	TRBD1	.	TGTGCCAGCAGCACGGGACAGCCCACAGATACGCAGTATTTT	CASSTGQPTDTQYF
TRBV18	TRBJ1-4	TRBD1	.	TGTGCCAGCTCACGACAGGGTACTAATGAAAAACTGTTTTTT	CASSRQGTNEKLFF
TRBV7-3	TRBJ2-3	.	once	TGTGCCAGCAGCTTAACGACGGGGAGCGGTAGCACAGATACGCAGTATTTT	CASSLTTGSGSTDTQYF
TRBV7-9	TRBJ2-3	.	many	TGTGCCAGCAGCTCTTGGACTAGCACAGATACGCAGTATTTT	CASSSWTSTDTQYF
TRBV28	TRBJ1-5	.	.	TGTGCCAGCACCGACGAGGTGTGGGGGGCCAGACAGCCCCAGCATTTT	CASTDEVWGARQPQHF
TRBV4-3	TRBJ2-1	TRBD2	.	TGCGCCAGCAGCCCCCACCCGAGACTAGCGGGAAATGAGCAGTTCTTC	CASSPHPRLAGNEQFF
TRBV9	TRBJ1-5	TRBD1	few	TGTGCCAGCAGCGTAGAAACAGGGGCAGAGGATCAGCCCCAGCATTTT	CASSVETGAEDQPQHF
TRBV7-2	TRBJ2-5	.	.	TGTGCCAGCAGCTATAATGGGGGAATGGAGACCCAGTACTTC	CASSYNGGMETQYF
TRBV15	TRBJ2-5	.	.	TGTGCCACCAGCAGGTCCCAGGTCGGAACCCAAGAGACCCAGTACTTC	CATSRSQVGTQETQYF
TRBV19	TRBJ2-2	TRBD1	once	TGTGCCAGTAGTACCGGGACAGGGAGGTCACCAGGGGAGCTGTTTTTT	CASSTGTGRSPGELFF
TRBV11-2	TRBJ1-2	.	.	TGTGCCAGCAGCTCAATAACCGGAACGGCCAAGAGTGGCTACACCTTC	CASSSITGTAKSGYTF
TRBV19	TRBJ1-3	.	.	TGTGCCAGTAGCCTGGGGGTTGGCTCTGGAAACACCATATATTTT	CASSLGVGSGNTIYF
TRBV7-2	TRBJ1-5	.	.	TGTGCCAGCAGCTTAAATGTTTTTAGCAATCAGCCCCAGCATTTT	CASSLNVFSNQPQHF
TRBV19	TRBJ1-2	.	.	TGTGCCAGTACCAGGGGTTCGGCTAACTATGGCTACACCTTC	CASTRGSANYGYTF
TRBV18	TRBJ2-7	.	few	TGTGCCAGCTCACCATTAGAAGCGGATACCTACGAGCAGTACTTC	CASSPLEADTYEQYF
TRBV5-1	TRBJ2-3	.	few	TGCGCCAGCAGCTCGGGAGAGACAGATACGCAGTATTTT	CASSSGETDTQYF